The present T cell receptor beta chain was sequenced within a study of blood T cell repertoires in COVID-19 (dated by TCRdb to the early 2020s). Regarding the study in general: Samples covering the acute and convalescent phases of COVID-19 were provided by collaborators in the United States, Italy and Spain. The prospective study material was composed of cDNA or gDNA derived from T cells, B-cell-depleted T cells, or PBMCs. Subjects who had been exposed to COVID-19, were actively infected with it, or had recovered from it provided the deeply sampled blood TCRbeta repertoires that made up the dataset. The repertoires were released in a freely available public database intended as a resource for research on the immune response to SARS-CoV-2. The samples were drawn from two sources: the first 160 participants of the ongoing ImmuneRACE study, and 1,254 subjects contributed by 6 global collaborators. The sample metadata nearly always contained a de-identified subject ID, COVID-19 status, age in years and sex. Where available, HLA class I and class II types were taken from metadata supplied by the sample provider and were not determined by assay-based typing. The paper's findings and limits, for the study overall: The amount of clinical and demographic metadata varied by source and participant and was provided uncurated.

This clone was counted between two and nine times. Its specific antigen is unknown. No much larger clonotype is one base removed from it; base qualities were not supplied. Participants in the prospective study were aged about 18 to 95 years, lived in approximately 26 United States geographic areas, and enrolled through a virtual design. Cohort assignment in the prospective study relied on participant-reported clinical history from a screening survey and a study questionnaire. For ImmuneRACE Cohort 3, a participant was defined as recovered based on two consecutive negative NP/OP PCR tests, clearance by a healthcare professional, or resolution of symptoms. Mobile phlebotomists in the prospective study collected whole blood, serum and a nasopharyngeal or oropharyngeal swab from every participant. Over an approximately 2-month period, participants in the prospective study had the option of providing additional blood draws and questionnaires. Blood samples from the prospective study were shipped frozen or at room temperature prior to DNA extraction.

The immunoSEQ Assay, a bias-controlled multiplex PCR, was used to amplify TCRbeta CDR3 regions from genomic DNA. The authors' analysis ran thus. The number of nucleated cells in each sample was estimated by amplification of reference gene primers within the assay. Sequence reads were collapsed and filtered to measure the absolute abundance of every unique TCRbeta CDR3 rearrangement. For each sample, productive Simpson clonality was calculated as the square root of Simpson's diversity index across productive rearrangements. TCRdb retrieved this table from immuneACCESS and kept in-frame rearrangements only. Not all clones are present; in checked studies, unresolved V genes account for under half, and no reason is known for the remainder. V, J and clone size reflect that table, while D and trimming were determined from the DNA. For this sample the table gives approximately 260,000 clones, of which roughly 86% were detected only once. The leading ten clones occupy under 2.5% of the sample.

CDR1 and CDR2 (LGHDT, YNNKEL) derive from the germline V gene (reference sequence). V sheds 1 base and J sheds 1 base, leaving 11 bases between their ends. The CDR3, from cysteine to phenylalanine, totals 16 residues. The retained sequence is limited to the CDR3, 48 bases, with the frame set at the first base. Sequencing used PBMCs or T cells enriched from blood (not recorded which). The sequence derives from a woman aged 55-70 years who had recovered from COVID-19. Here the chain combines TRBV3-1 (or the pseudogene TRBV3-2) and TRBJ1-3; there is no confident call for the D gene. The DNA is TGTGCCAGCAGCCAAGTGGGCAGCTTGTCTGGAAACACCATATATTTT. Translation gives CASSQVGSLSGNTIYF.